This entry concerns a single TCR beta chain. The sample comes from a study of cytomegalovirus exposure and HLA in healthy donors. Primers included in the PCR were 60 Vbeta and 13 Jbeta primers. Produced via immunoSEQ multiplex PCR; TCRdb's table is partial and in-frame only. Here the sample spans 150,000 to 160,000 clones, around 83% being singletons. Sequenced input: PBMCs. This receptor was taken from a woman in her late teens or twenties in good health and CMV-seronegative.

CDR3 in amino acids: CASRRASTDTQYF. CDR3 DNA: TGTGCCAGTAGGAGGGCCAGCACAGATACGCAGTATTTT. The chain carries TRBV19 and TRBJ2-3, with D possibly TRBD2 on 5 matching bases. In germline, CDR1 is LNHDA, CDR2 SQIVND (reference sequence). V lost 6 bases to trimming and J lost 0 bases, with 7 bases between them. This CDR3 region has 13 residues.